This T cell receptor (beta chain) was obtained from a study of OX40 agonist ivuxolimab in advanced cancers. For the study at large: Ivuxolimab, which is an agonistic anti-OX40 (CD134) antibody, was administered to the patients. Dose-escalation subjects each had hepatocellular carcinoma, melanoma, renal cell or head and neck cancer. Partial responses were recorded for three patients, including one with hepatocellular carcinoma and two with cutaneous melanoma.

A history of autoimmune disease or systemic immunosuppression excluded patients. The table came from immunoSEQ multiplex PCR; TCRdb's copy has only in-frame clones and leaves some out. The sample records roughly 61,000 clones, roughly 90% being singletons. Germline CDR1 is LNHDA and CDR2 is SQIVND (reference sequence). Trimming pared 6 bases from V and 4 bases from J, leaving 9 bases between. There are 12 residues in the CDR3. The sequence came from an adult with an advanced solid tumor such as melanoma, head and neck, liver or kidney cancer. The material sequenced was CD4+ or CD8+ T cells sorted from blood, taken in a trial of the OX40 agonist ivuxolimab. The rearrangement joins TRBV19 to TRBJ1-2; D perhaps matches TRBD1 (5 bases). CDR3 nucleotide sequence: TGTGCCAGTAGCGAGGGGATCTATGGCTACACCTTC. As protein: CASSEGIYGYTF.